These T cell receptor beta chains were read from a single sample in a study of shared clonotypes between healthy human individuals. Some clones are missing from TCRdb's copy, which holds only in-frame ones; the method was immunoSEQ multiplex PCR. The profile covers about 980,000 clones, with about three quarters appearing a single time and about 1.5% taken by the ten largest. Sequencing was performed on memory CD4+ T cells sorted from blood. The receptors here all came from a man aged 18 to 30 in good health. Each CDR3 is given without its conserved first and last residue. The order of the fields is J gene, V gene, CDR3 protein.

TRBJ2-1,TRBV10-1,ASNPGTGTYNEQF
TRBJ2-7,TRBV7-9,ASSPRSEQY
TRBJ2-7,TRBV30,AWSGQYEQY
TRBJ2-7,TRBV10-2,ASSGGLDRARTYEQY
TRBJ1-1,TRBV5-5,ASSLLNTEAF
TRBJ2-1,TRBV7-2,ASSLVAGGQGNEQF
TRBJ1-3,TRBV18,ASSPSDSGYTIY
TRBJ1-6,TRBV27,ASSLSPGQAISPLH
TRBJ2-3,TRBV5-1,ASSPGQVSTDTQY
TRBJ2-7,TRBV6-1,ASSDGPYEQY
TRBJ1-3,TRBV7-2,ASSFKTGGGNTIY
TRBJ2-1,TRBV4-2,ASSQEEGVSNEQF
TRBJ1-4,TRBV10-3,AISDIQGSNEKLF
TRBJ2-1,TRBV30,AWSERNEQF
TRBJ1-2,TRBV5-5,ASRVWTSNYGYT
TRBJ2-1,TRBV21-1,ASTSYRDKGNEQF
TRBJ1-2,TRBV28,ASSTGQGRGYT
TRBJ1-2,TRBV5-1,ASSSDPNYGYT
TRBJ1-5,TRBV11-2,ASSWIQGEAQH
TRBJ1-3,TRBV10-3,ASSTGNTIY
TRBJ1-1,TRBV7-2,ASSPLTSQNTEAF
TRBJ2-7,TRBV5-1,ASSPGGTYEQY
TRBJ2-5,TRBV5-1,ASSLTSPAETQY
TRBJ2-1,TRBV30,AFRGGLALYNEQF
TRBJ1-2,TRBV19,ASSPVVGGYT
TRBJ2-1,TRBV5-1,ASSLRLAGIDEQF
TRBJ2-6,TRBV5-1,ASSLPVSGANVLT
TRBJ2-5,TRBV29-1,SVGGTGGETQY
TRBJ2-4,TRBV6-6,ASSYSIRSNIQY
TRBJ2-7,TRBV19,ASSITGWNEQY
TRBJ1-2,TRBV11-2,ASSFGDRGGYT
TRBJ1-5,TRBV6-1,ASTQDREGQPQH
TRBJ1-5,TRBV9,ASSEGNGNQPQH
TRBJ1-1,TRBV10-1,ASSVGGHTEAF
TRBJ2-5,TRBV2,ASRSGHWETQY